This is a list of T cell receptor beta chains from one sample in a study of shared clonotypes between healthy human individuals. The table came from immunoSEQ multiplex PCR; TCRdb's copy has only in-frame clones and leaves some out. The sample shows roughly 1,000,000 clones, around 82% of them seen only once. Sequenced material: memory CD4+ T cells from PBMCs. The receptor source for this set is a young man in good health. Some clones in this sample may be carry-over from other donors' samples. Both conserved end residues are part of each CDR3. Each record gives: CDR3 protein, CDR3 DNA, D gene, J gene, clone size, V gene. D genes are given only for firm matches. Clone size appears in some rows only: once, few, many, or a class for an expanded clone.

CASSDRGNTEAFF	TGTGCCAGCAGTGATAGGGGGAACACTGAAGCTTTCTTT	.	TRBJ1-1	once	TRBV6-4
CASSENRSFQYF	TGTGCCAGCAGTGAAAACCGAAGTTTCCAGTACTTC	.	TRBJ2-5	.	TRBV2
CASSRITGRQETQYF	TGTGCCAGCAGCCGAATTACAGGGCGCCAAGAGACCCAGTACTTC	.	TRBJ2-5	.	TRBV7-6
CASSSYSGRLPDTQYF	TGTGCCAGCAGTTCCTATAGCGGGAGGCTTCCAGATACGCAGTATTTT	TRBD2	TRBJ2-3	few	TRBV28
CASLPTSGSYNEQFF	TGCGCCAGCCTGCCCACTAGCGGATCCTACAATGAGCAGTTCTTC	TRBD2	TRBJ2-1	.	TRBV5-1
CASSPMWRGSYEQYF	TGTGCCAGCAGCCCCATGTGGAGGGGCTCCTACGAGCAGTACTTC	.	TRBJ2-7	many	TRBV14
CASSQGLAGYNEQFF	TGTGCCAGCAGCCAGGGACTAGCGGGTTACAATGAGCAGTTCTTC	TRBD2	TRBJ2-1	.	TRBV28
CASSPSVALMGRNTEAFF	TGTGCCAGCAGCCCGTCGGTTGCCCTCATGGGTAGGAACACTGAAGCTTTCTTT	.	TRBJ1-1	.	TRBV5-6
CSVERQAEGTEAFF	TGCAGCGTTGAAAGACAGGCTGAAGGGACTGAAGCTTTCTTT	.	TRBJ1-1	.	TRBV29-1
CASSLDRGPHQPQHF	TGTGCCAGCAGTTTAGACAGGGGCCCGCATCAGCCCCAGCATTTT	TRBD1	TRBJ1-5	.	TRBV27
CASSLLGPGTDTQYF	TGCGCCAGCAGCTTGTTGGGGCCTGGGACAGATACGCAGTATTTT	.	TRBJ2-3	.	TRBV5-1
CAIRNDGGNGYTF	TGTGCCATCAGGAACGACGGCGGGAATGGCTACACCTTC	.	TRBJ1-2	.	TRBV10-3
CASSLQVGGPNEQFF	TGTGCCAGCAGCCTCCAGGTTGGGGGCCCCAATGAGCAGTTCTTC	.	TRBJ2-1	.	TRBV7-3
CASSQEGGTTNEKLFF	TGCGCCAGCAGCCAAGAAGGCGGGACAACTAATGAAAAACTGTTTTTT	.	TRBJ1-4	.	TRBV4-1
CASREGTGVYETQYF	TGTGCCAGCAGGGAGGGGACAGGGGTTTACGAGACCCAGTACTTC	TRBD1	TRBJ2-5	.	TRBV28
CASSLRTRGEQFF	TGTGCCAGCAGCTTAAGGACCCGAGGGGAGCAGTTCTTC	.	TRBJ2-1	few	TRBV7-8
CAWSRHKVFF	TGTGCCTGGAGCCGACATAAGGTTTTCTTT	.	TRBJ1-1	.	TRBV30
CASSFAERRDTQYF	TGTGCCAGCAGCTTCGCCGAAAGGAGAGATACGCAGTATTTT	.	TRBJ2-3	.	TRBV7-9
CASSQERDRGYNEQFF	TGCGCCAGCAGCCAAGAAAGGGACAGGGGCTACAATGAGCAGTTCTTC	TRBD1	TRBJ2-1	.	TRBV4-3
CASSQEGSTGELFF	TGCGCCAGCAGCCAAGAGGGCAGTACCGGGGAGCTGTTTTTT	.	TRBJ2-2	.	TRBV4-3
CASTFTTGRTGELFF	TGTGCCAGCACCTTCACGACAGGGAGGACCGGGGAGCTGTTTTTT	.	TRBJ2-2	.	TRBV27
CASSVHQEATGEQYF	TGTGCCAGCAGCGTTCACCAGGAGGCCACTGGGGAGCAGTACTTC	.	TRBJ2-7	.	TRBV9
CASSLVQTLNTEAFF	TGCGCCAGCAGCTTGGTGCAGACTCTGAACACTGAAGCTTTCTTT	.	TRBJ1-1	.	TRBV5-1
CASSPGAKTEAFF	TGTGCCAGCTCACCCGGGGCTAAGACTGAAGCTTTCTTT	.	TRBJ1-1	.	TRBV18
CASSRGQAYEQYF	TGTGCCAGCAGCAGGGGCCAAGCCTACGAGCAGTACTTC	.	TRBJ2-7	.	TRBV7-2
CASSQTQEGTEAFF	TGTGCCAGCTCTCAGACACAGGAAGGCACTGAAGCTTTCTTT	.	TRBJ1-1	.	TRBV18
CASSRGLRYGYTF	TGTGCCAGCAGCCGGGGCCTGCGCTATGGCTACACCTTC	.	TRBJ1-2	.	TRBV13
CAISDWRANTEAFF	TGTGCCATCAGTGACTGGCGGGCGAACACTGAAGCTTTCTTT	.	TRBJ1-1	few	TRBV10-3
CASSPAGTSGSETQYF	TGCGCCAGCAGCCCCGCGGGTACTAGCGGGAGTGAGACCCAGTACTTC	TRBD2	TRBJ2-5	.	TRBV5-1
CASSSPGSHGYTF	TGTGCCAGCAGTTCACCGGGATCCCATGGCTACACCTTC	.	TRBJ1-2	.	TRBV27
CASSFRGTKNIQYF	TGTGCCAGCAGTTTTCGGGGGACTAAAAACATTCAGTACTTC	.	TRBJ2-4	.	TRBV28
CASSHRGFGYTF	TGTGCCAGCAGCCACAGGGGGTTCGGCTACACCTTC	TRBD1	TRBJ1-2	.	TRBV6-1
CASSASGSINEQFF	TGCGCCAGCAGCGCTAGCGGGAGTATAAATGAGCAGTTCTTC	TRBD2	TRBJ2-1	.	TRBV5-1
CASSRTSNEQFF	TGTGCCAGCAGTAGGACTAGTAATGAGCAGTTCTTC	TRBD2	TRBJ2-1	.	TRBV5-4
CASTVRLAGANVLTF	TGTGCCAGCACCGTCCGGTTGGCTGGGGCCAACGTCCTGACTTTC	.	TRBJ2-6	.	TRBV6-1
CASSRSGSNYGYTF	TGTGCCAGTAGTCGGTCAGGGTCGAACTATGGCTACACCTTC	.	TRBJ1-2	once	TRBV19
CASSLVGANTGELFF	TGTGCCAGCAGCTTGGTGGGGGCGAACACCGGGGAGCTGTTTTTT	.	TRBJ2-2	many	TRBV5-8
CASSSAPGYAEAFF	TGTGCCAGCAGTTCAGCTCCGGGGTACGCTGAAGCTTTCTTT	.	TRBJ1-1	.	TRBV28
CASSFGEPNNEQFF	TGTGCCAGCAGCTTCGGGGAGCCTAACAATGAGCAGTTCTTC	.	TRBJ2-1	once	TRBV7-3
CASRQAEGQANSPLHF	TGTGCCAGCAGACAGGCAGAGGGACAGGCGAATTCACCCCTCCACTTT	TRBD1	TRBJ1-6	few	TRBV7-9
CASSLYRNSGNTIYF	TGTGCCAGCAGCTTGTACAGAAACTCTGGAAACACCATATATTTT	.	TRBJ1-3	.	TRBV5-8
CASSSRTAGNTGELFF	TGTGCCAGCAGTTCCCGGACAGCAGGGAACACCGGGGAGCTGTTTTTT	.	TRBJ2-2	.	TRBV6-6
CASSPVDTQYF	TGTGCCAGCTCACCTGTGGATACGCAGTATTTT	.	TRBJ2-3	.	TRBV18
CASSPLAGEPTDTQYF	TGTGCCAGCAGTCCTCTAGCGGGAGAACCCACAGATACGCAGTATTTT	TRBD2	TRBJ2-3	.	TRBV27
CASSSPTGENTEAFF	TGTGCCAGCAGCTCCCCTACAGGGGAGAACACTGAAGCTTTCTTT	TRBD1	TRBJ1-1	few	TRBV5-4
CASSPRQVTNTGELFF	TGTGCCAGCAGCCCTCGACAGGTAACGAACACCGGGGAGCTGTTTTTT	.	TRBJ2-2	.	TRBV9
CAISESITGGETQYF	TGTGCCATCAGTGAAAGCATTACGGGGGGGGAGACCCAGTACTTC	TRBD2	TRBJ2-5	.	TRBV10-3
CASSLNPRGPYNEQFF	TGCGCCAGCAGCTTGAATCCCCGGGGCCCCTACAATGAGCAGTTCTTC	.	TRBJ2-1	.	TRBV5-1
CASSTGTGGLYGYTF	TGCGCCAGCAGCACCGGGACAGGGGGTCTCTATGGCTACACCTTC	TRBD1	TRBJ1-2	once	TRBV5-1
CASSIMGFAEAFF	TGTGCCAGTAGTATTATGGGGTTCGCTGAAGCTTTCTTT	.	TRBJ1-1	.	TRBV19
CASSTTQEDRGKQFF	TGTGCCAGCAGCACGACACAAGAAGACAGGGGGAAGCAGTTCTTC	TRBD1	TRBJ2-1	.	TRBV28
CASSNTGNTEAFF	TGCGCCAGCAGCAATACAGGAAACACTGAAGCTTTCTTT	.	TRBJ1-1	.	TRBV5-1
CASSIIETGRAGGTISYEQYF	TGTGCCAGTAGTATAATCGAAACGGGTCGGGCGGGGGGTACAATTTCCTACGAGCAGTACTTC	TRBD2	TRBJ2-7	.	TRBV19
CASSRETGNNQPQHF	TGCGCCAGCAGCCGAGAGACAGGGAACAATCAGCCCCAGCATTTT	TRBD1	TRBJ1-5	.	TRBV4-1
CASSPILGAETQYF	TGTGCCAGCAGCCCAATACTAGGGGCGGAGACCCAGTACTTC	.	TRBJ2-5	.	TRBV5-6